This TCR beta chain was found in a study of OX40 agonist ivuxolimab in advanced cancers. TCRdb's table, derived via immunoSEQ multiplex PCR, lists solely in-frame clones and lacks some. This sample carries about 46,000 clones, 85% to 90% of them seen once, and the ten largest clones take around 3.5%. Material: CD4+ or CD8+ T cells sorted from blood, obtained in a trial of the OX40 agonist ivuxolimab. This sequence originates from an adult with an advanced solid tumor such as melanoma, head and neck, liver or kidney cancer.

The CDR3 DNA is TGTGCCAGCAGTGAATTTGCAGGGGGCCTCAAGAGCTACACCTTC. Translation gives CASSEFAGGLKSYTF. The chain has TRBV25-1 and TRBJ1-2, with TRBD1 identical over 8 bases. This CDR3 is 15 amino acids long. V lost 1 base to trimming and J lost 9 bases; unmatched junction nucleotides: 10. Germline CDR1 MGHDK, CDR2 SYGVNS.